The 21 T cell receptor beta chains presented below share a single source sample, sequenced in a study of cytomegalovirus exposure and HLA in healthy donors. The PCR had 60 Vbeta and 13 Jbeta primers. The repertoire was sequenced with immunoSEQ multiplex PCR; TCRdb's copy has only in-frame clones and lacks some. The table counts 80,000 or so clones; approximately 15% lies in the top ten. The sample consisted of PBMCs. The source is a man between 45 and 60 years old in good health and CMV-seropositive.

The rearrangement links TRBV11-2 to TRBJ2-2; 9 bases match TRBD1. Germline V gives CDR1 SGHAT, CDR2 FQNNGV. The CDR3 extends over 15 amino acids. The junction had 6 bases not matched to a gene; V was cut back by 5 bases and J by 5 bases. CDR3 sequence (DNA): TGTGCCAGCAGCCCCCGACAGGGGGGAACCGGGGAGCTGTTTTTT. Translation gives CASSPRQGGTGELFF.

The CDR3 loop reads CASLARGREGTDTQYF. The CDR3 bases are TGTGCCAGTCTTGCCAGGGGCAGGGAAGGAACAGATACGCAGTATTTT. The chain recombines TRBV19 with TRBJ2-3; D may be TRBD1 (6 bases). The length of the CDR3 is 16 residues. Germline values: CDR1 LNHDA, CDR2 SQIVND (reference sequence). V lost 8 bases to trimming and J lost 3 bases, with 21 bases between them.

The chain is built from TRBV28 and TRBJ1-5; a weak D match, TRBD1 (5 bases). Germline CDR1 MDHEN, CDR2 SYDVKM. The length of the CDR3 is 15 residues. With 0 bases removed from V and 0 bases from J, the gap between germline ends came to 6 bases. The CDR3 DNA reads as TGTGCCAGCAGTTTATGGGGGGGTAGCAATCAGCCCCAGCATTTT. Protein: CASSLWGGSNQPQHF.

The chain is built from TRBV7-3 and TRBJ2-7; maybe TRBD2 (5 bases). CDR3 length: 18 amino acids. Trimming pared 2 bases from V and 3 bases from J, leaving 23 bases between. The V gene's germline CDR1 is SGHTA and CDR2 FQGTGA. CDR3 in DNA: TGTGCCAGCAGCTTACCTACCGCAAGTAACGGGAATCACTACGAGCAGTACGTC. The encoded protein is CASSLPTASNGNHYEQYV.

The CDR3 sequence is CASKRGADAEAFF. The CDR3 coding sequence is TGTGCCAGTAAACGGGGGGCTGACGCTGAAGCTTTCTTT. The V call is TRBV19, the J call TRBJ1-1; TRBD1 is a possible D gene (6 bases). Trimming pared 7 bases from V and 6 bases from J, leaving 15 bases between. Germline CDR1 is LNHDA and CDR2 is SQIVND (reference sequence). The CDR3 spans 13 residues.

This chain links TRBV19 with TRBJ1-5; 7 bases map to TRBD1. Trimming cost V 0 bases and J 9 bases; bases outside gene matches: 8. CDR3 size: 15 residues. In germline, CDR1 is LNHDA, CDR2 SQIVND (reference sequence). The CDR3 region has the DNA TGTGCCAGTAGTATAGATAGGGAAAGGACAGGGCCCCAGCATTTT. It encodes CASSIDRERTGPQHF.

CDR3 in DNA: TGCGCCAGCAGTGACGCGGCGGGCTTACAAGAGACCCAGTACTTC. Residues: CASSDAAGLQETQYF. The chain combines TRBV10-2 with TRBJ2-5, with D possibly matching TRBD2 (5 bases). V lost 3 bases, J lost 2 bases, and 13 bases lay in between. CDR3 length: 15 residues. Germline V lookup: CDR1 WSHSY, CDR2 SAAADI.

The chain combines TRBV6-1 with TRBJ1-2; unclear D gene. V was shortened by 6 bases and J by 5 bases, with 16 bases between the two germline ends. Germline-derived CDR1 and CDR2 are MNHNS and SASEGT. The CDR3 is 14 residues long. DNA for the CDR3: TGTGCCAGCAGCGGGTTGGGTTTCGAATATGGCTACACCTTC. This encodes CASSGLGFEYGYTF.

This chain joins TRBV5-6 and TRBJ1-3; maybe TRBD1 (5 bases). Germline-derived CDR1 and CDR2 are SGHDT and YYEEEE. The CDR3 length is 16 residues. Trimming left V 3 bases short and J 0 bases short, with 13 bases between. CDR3 DNA: TGTGCCAGCAGCTACCAACAGGTTCTCTCTGGAAACACCATATATTTT. Amino acid sequence: CASSYQQVLSGNTIYF.

V is TRBV6-4 and J is TRBJ1-1; the D gene is possibly TRBD1 (5 bases). Germline V gene data show CDR1 as MRHNA and CDR2 as SNTAGT. CDR3 length: 14 residues. Trimming took off 6 bases at V and 5 bases at J, with 16 bases between the two ends. CDR3 coding DNA: TGTGCCAGCAGCCCCGGGACTTTAGGAACTGAAGCTTTCTTT. As protein: CASSPGTLGTEAFF.

This chain links TRBV30 with TRBJ2-5, with D hard to call. The CDR3 spans 12 residues. Trimming stripped 3 bases from V and 4 bases from J, with 9 bases between. Germline lookup yields CDR1 GTSNPN and CDR2 SVGIG (reference sequence). The CDR3 region is CAWSEARETQYF. For the CDR3, the DNA is TGTGCCTGGAGCGAGGCACGAGAGACCCAGTACTTC. The variable domain in full, completed from reference TRBV30 and TRBJ2-5, reads SQTIHQWPATLVQPVGSPLSLECTVEGTSNPNLYWYRQAAGRGLQLLFYSVGIGQISSEVPQNLSASRPQDRQFILSSKKLLLSDSGFYLCAWSEARETQYFGPGTRLLVL.

The CDR3 nucleotides read TGTGCCAGCAGCTTAGCAACAGAACCAGGAAACACCATATATTTT. It is translated as CASSLATEPGNTIYF. V usage is TRBV7-6 and J usage is TRBJ1-3; D unclear. Germline V gene lookup returns CDR1 SGHVS and CDR2 FNYEAQ. The CDR3 spans 15 residues. Deletions cut 0 bases from V and 4 bases from J, with 10 bases between.

The rearrangement joins TRBV7-9 to TRBJ2-7, with D possibly being TRBD2 (6 bases). Trimming removed 5 bases from V and 3 bases from J, with 11 bases in between. CDR1 and CDR2 from the germline V gene are SEHNR and FQNEAQ (reference sequence). The CDR3 length is 13 residues. The CDR3 loop is CASSPPGVYEQYF. The CDR3 nucleotides read TGTGCCAGCAGCCCCCCGGGGGTCTACGAGCAGTACTTC.

The genes are TRBV9 and TRBJ1-5; perhaps TRBD1 as D (6 bases). The germline gives CDR1 SGDLS, CDR2 YYNGEE. The CDR3 covers 15 residues. Trimming cost V 3 bases and J 1 base, with 11 bases left between them. CDR3 region: CASSAFQGSNQPQHF. The CDR3 bases are TGTGCCAGCAGCGCTTTCCAGGGGAGCAATCAGCCCCAGCATTTT.

The chain has TRBV7-8 and TRBJ2-3, with D uncertain. Trimming cost V 3 bases and J 6 bases, with 4 bases left between them. Per germline, CDR1 SGHVS and CDR2 FQNEAQ. The CDR3 is made up of 11 amino acids. Here the CDR3 DNA reads TGTGCCAGCAGCTTGAGGGATACGCAGTATTTT. This translates into CASSLRDTQYF. Filled out from reference TRBV7-8 and TRBJ2-3, the complete variable domain reads GAGVSQSPRYKVAKRGQDVALRCDPISGHVSLFWYQQALGQGPEFLTYFQNEAQLDKSGLPSDRFFAERPEGSVSTLKIQRTQQEDSAVYLCASSLRDTQYFGPGTRLTVL.

This chain joins TRBV6-1 and TRBJ2-7; D is possibly TRBD2 (5 bases). CDR1 and CDR2 from the germline V gene are MNHNS and SASEGT. CDR3 length: 14 amino acids. V was cut by 10 bases and J by 4 bases, with 20 bases left in between. This CDR3 reads CATNKRAGQYEQYV. The CDR3 DNA is TGTGCCACCAACAAGAGGGCAGGTCAATACGAGCAGTACGTC.

The rearrangement links TRBV12-5 to TRBJ2-7; the match to TRBD2 covers 12 bases. This CDR3 contains 15 residues. V lost 3 bases to trimming and J lost 7 bases; unmatched junction nucleotides: 7. Germline CDR1 reads LGHNT; CDR2 reads FRNRAP. CDR3 amino acids: CASGFTSGGSGEQYV. In DNA form, the CDR3 reads TGTGCTAGTGGTTTTACTAGCGGGGGGTCGGGGGAGCAGTACGTC.

The rearrangement joins TRBV5-1 to TRBJ2-7; D unresolved. V was trimmed by 0 bases and J by 7 bases, leaving 11 bases between them. The germline gives CDR1 SGHRS, CDR2 YFSETQ. The length of the CDR3 is 13 residues. The CDR3, as DNA: TGCGCCAGCAGCTTGGAGCTCCGCAGGGAGCAGTACTTC. It codes for CASSLELRREQYF.

The CDR3 region has the DNA TGTGCCTGGAGAGGGCAGGGTCTCTCTGGGGCCAACGTCCTGACTTTC. Translating it yields CAWRGQGLSGANVLTF. The chain carries TRBV30 and TRBJ2-6; tentative D call: TRBD1 (5 bases). Germline CDR1 GTSNPN, CDR2 SVGIG (reference sequence). The CDR3 is 16 residues long. Trimming shortened V by 3 bases and J by 0 bases, and 12 bases separated the two germline ends. Using reference TRBV30 and TRBJ2-6 for the parts outside the CDR3, the full variable domain is SQTIHQWPATLVQPVGSPLSLECTVEGTSNPNLYWYRQAAGRGLQLLFYSVGIGQISSEVPQNLSASRPQDRQFILSSKKLLLSDSGFYLCAWRGQGLSGANVLTFGAGSRLTVL.

This chain connects TRBV7-9 to TRBJ1-1, with TRBD1 matching over 11 bases. Trimming removed 7 bases from V and 3 bases from J; junction bases left unmatched: 4. Germline V CDR1 and CDR2: SEHNR, FQNEAQ (reference sequence). The CDR3 covers 14 residues. CDR3 bases: TGTGCCAGCATCCTGGGACAGGGGGACACTGAAGCTTTCTTT. It yields the protein CASILGQGDTEAFF.

This chain links TRBV19 with TRBJ2-7, with D perhaps matching TRBD2 (6 bases). Per the germline V gene, CDR1 is LNHDA and CDR2 is SQIVND (reference sequence). The V and J ends lost 7 bases and 1 base respectively, with 17 bases between them. The CDR3 loop spans 15 amino acids. The CDR3 DNA sequence: TGTGCCAGTAAGGCGGGGAGCGAAGGGTCCTACGAGCAGTACTTC. Its protein is CASKAGSEGSYEQYF.